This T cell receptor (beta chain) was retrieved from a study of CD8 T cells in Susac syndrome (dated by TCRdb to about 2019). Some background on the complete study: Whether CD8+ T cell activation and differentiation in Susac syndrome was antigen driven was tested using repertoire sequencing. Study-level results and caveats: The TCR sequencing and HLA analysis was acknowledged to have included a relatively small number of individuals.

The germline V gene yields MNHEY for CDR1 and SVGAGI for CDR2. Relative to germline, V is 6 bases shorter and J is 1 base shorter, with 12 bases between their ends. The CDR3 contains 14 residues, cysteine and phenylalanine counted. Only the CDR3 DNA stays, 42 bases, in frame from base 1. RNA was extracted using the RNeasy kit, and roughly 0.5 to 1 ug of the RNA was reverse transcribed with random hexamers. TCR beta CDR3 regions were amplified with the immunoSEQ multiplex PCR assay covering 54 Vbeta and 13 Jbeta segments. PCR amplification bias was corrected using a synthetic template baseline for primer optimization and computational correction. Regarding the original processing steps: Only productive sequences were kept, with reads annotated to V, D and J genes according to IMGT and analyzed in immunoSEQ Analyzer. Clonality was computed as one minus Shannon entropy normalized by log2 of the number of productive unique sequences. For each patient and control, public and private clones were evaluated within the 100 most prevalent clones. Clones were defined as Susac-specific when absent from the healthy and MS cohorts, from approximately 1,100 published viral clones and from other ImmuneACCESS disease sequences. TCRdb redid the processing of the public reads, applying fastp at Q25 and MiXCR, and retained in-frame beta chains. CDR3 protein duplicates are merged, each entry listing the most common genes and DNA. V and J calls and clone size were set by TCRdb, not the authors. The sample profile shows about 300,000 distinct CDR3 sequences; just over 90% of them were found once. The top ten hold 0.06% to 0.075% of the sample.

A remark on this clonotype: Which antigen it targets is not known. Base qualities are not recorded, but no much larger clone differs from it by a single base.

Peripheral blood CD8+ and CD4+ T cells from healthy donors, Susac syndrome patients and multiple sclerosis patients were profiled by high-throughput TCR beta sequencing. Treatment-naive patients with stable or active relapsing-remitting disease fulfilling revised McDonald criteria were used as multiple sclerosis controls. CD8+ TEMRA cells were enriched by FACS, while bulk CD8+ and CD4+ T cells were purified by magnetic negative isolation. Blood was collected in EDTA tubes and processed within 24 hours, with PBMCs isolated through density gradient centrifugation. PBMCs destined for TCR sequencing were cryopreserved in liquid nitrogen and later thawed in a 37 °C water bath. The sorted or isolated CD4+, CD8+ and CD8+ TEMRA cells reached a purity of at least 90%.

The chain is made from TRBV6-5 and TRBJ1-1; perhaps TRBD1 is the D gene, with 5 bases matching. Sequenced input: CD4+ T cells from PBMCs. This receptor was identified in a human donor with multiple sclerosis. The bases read TGTGCCAGCAGCCCCAGGGCCTGGAACACTGAAGCTTTCTTT. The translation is CASSPRAWNTEAFF.